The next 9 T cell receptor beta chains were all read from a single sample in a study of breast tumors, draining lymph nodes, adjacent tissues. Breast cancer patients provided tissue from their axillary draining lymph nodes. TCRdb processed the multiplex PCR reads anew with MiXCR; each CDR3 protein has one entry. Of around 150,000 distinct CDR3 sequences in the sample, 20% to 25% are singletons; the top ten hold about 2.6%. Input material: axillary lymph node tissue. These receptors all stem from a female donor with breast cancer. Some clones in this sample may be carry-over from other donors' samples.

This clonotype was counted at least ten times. The DNA for the CDR3 is TGTGCCAGCTCACCCCCAGTGACCACAGATACGCAGTATTTT. Its translation is CASSPPVTTDTQYF. The chain joins TRBV18 to TRBJ2-3; D not certain. From germline, CDR1 is KGHSH and CDR2 LQKENI. The V end was cut by 3 bases, the J end by 2 bases, with 9 bases between. CDR3 size: 14 residues.

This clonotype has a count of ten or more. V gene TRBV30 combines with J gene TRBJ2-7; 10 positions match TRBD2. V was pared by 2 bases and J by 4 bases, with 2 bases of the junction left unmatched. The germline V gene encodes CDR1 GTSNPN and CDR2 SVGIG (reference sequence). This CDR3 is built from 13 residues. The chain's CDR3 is CAWSPGLAYEQYF. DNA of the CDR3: TGTGCCTGGAGTCCGGGACTAGCGTACGAGCAGTACTTC.

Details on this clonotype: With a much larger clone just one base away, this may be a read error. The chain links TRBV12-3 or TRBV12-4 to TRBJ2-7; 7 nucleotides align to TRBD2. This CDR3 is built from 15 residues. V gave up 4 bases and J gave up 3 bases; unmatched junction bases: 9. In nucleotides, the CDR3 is TGTGCCAGCAGTTCTCTAGCGGAAGGATACTACGAGCAGTACTTC. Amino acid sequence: CASSSLAEGYYEQYF.

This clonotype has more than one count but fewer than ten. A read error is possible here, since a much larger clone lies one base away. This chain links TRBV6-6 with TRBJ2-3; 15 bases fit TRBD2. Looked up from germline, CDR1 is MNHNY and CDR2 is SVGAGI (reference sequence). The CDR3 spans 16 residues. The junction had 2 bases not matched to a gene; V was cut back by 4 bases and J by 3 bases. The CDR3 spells CASSFGTSGGTDTQYF. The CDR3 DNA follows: TGTGCCAGCAGTTTCGGGACTAGCGGGGGGACAGATACGCAGTATTTT.

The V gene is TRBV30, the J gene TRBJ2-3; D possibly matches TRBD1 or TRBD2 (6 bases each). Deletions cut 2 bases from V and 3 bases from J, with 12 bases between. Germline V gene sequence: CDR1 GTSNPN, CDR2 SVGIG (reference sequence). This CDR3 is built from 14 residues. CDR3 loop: CAWSPTGRTDTQYF. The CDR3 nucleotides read TGTGCCTGGAGTCCCACAGGGAGGACAGATACGCAGTATTTT.

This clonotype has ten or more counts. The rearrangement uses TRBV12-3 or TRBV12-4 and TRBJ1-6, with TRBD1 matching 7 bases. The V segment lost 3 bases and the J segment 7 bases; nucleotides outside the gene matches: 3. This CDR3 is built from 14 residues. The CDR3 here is CASSFRDSNSPLHF. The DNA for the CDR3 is TGTGCCAGCAGTTTCCGGGACAGCAATTCACCCCTCCACTTT.

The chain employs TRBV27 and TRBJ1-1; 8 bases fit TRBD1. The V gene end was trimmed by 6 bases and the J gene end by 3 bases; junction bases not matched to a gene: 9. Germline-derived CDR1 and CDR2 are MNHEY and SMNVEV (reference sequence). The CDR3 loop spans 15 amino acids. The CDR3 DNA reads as TGTGCCAGCAGCCTCAGGGGGCGCGGGGACACTGAAGCTTTCTTT. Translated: CASSLRGRGDTEAFF.

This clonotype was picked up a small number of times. The DNA of the CDR3 is TGTGCCAGTAGTAAGAGGGCGGGGGTGAACACCGGGGAGCTGTTTTTT. This translates into CASSKRAGVNTGELFF. The rearrangement joins TRBV19 to TRBJ2-2; 7 bases match TRBD2. Germline CDR1 LNHDA, CDR2 SQIVND (reference sequence). This CDR3 comprises 16 residues. Trimming at V came to 4 bases and at J to 1 base, leaving 6 bases not matched to a gene.

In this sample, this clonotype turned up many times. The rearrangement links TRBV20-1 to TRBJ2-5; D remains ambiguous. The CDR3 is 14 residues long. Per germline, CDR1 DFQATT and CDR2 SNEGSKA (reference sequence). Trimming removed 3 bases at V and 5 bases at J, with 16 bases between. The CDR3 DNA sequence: TGCAGTGCTAGGAAGGCCCAGTCTGTCGAGACCCAGTACTTC. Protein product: CSARKAQSVETQYF.